The sequence of this TCR beta chain was determined in a study of T cells in Graves' hyperthyroidism and ophthalmopathy (dated by TCRdb to about 2019). Study-wide context: Peripheral blood was sampled at the time of initial diagnosis, prior to any treatment. A discovery cohort of approximately 100 patients, about 40 with Graves' ophthalmopathy and roughly 59 with stable Graves' hyperthyroidism, was used to find distinguishing TCR V-J signatures. The 100 discovery patients were randomly split 7:3 into training and test sets. Once sampling was done, hyperthyroidism patients were given methimazole at a starting dose of 30 mg daily, whereas ophthalmopathy patients were given high-dose intravenous methylprednisolone. The paper reports TCR Vbeta CDR3 sequencing of approximately 140 peripheral blood samples: 43 ophthalmopathy, some 80 hyperthyroidism and approximately 17 progressor patients. Whether ophthalmopathy could be predicted prospectively was tested in an independent validation cohort made up of some 20 hyperthyroidism patients plus 17 patients who later progressed to ophthalmopathy. In roughly six Graves' hyperthyroidism patients, the study also compared T-cell repertoires from thyroid tissue with T-cell repertoires from blood.

Results the study describes overall, beyond this receptor: In validation, progression to ophthalmopathy was predicted by the model with 65% to 71% sensitivity and roughly 72% specificity, a median of roughly 6 months before onset. Sample size was not statistically predetermined, and investigators were not blinded to group allocation. In cross-validation, a model built on a 13 V-J signature told ophthalmopathy apart from stable hyperthyroidism with under 90% sensitivity and roughly 81% specificity, and in testing the same model reached 80%/75%. Most expanded thyroid clonotypes (frequency above 0.001) were also detected in blood, suggesting blood repertoires may reflect thyroid immune responses.

At least ten counts were recorded for this clonotype. What this receptor recognizes is not known. No base quality information exists; no much larger clone differs at one position. The TCR beta CDR3 regions were amplified from RNA transcripts. For the first round of RT-PCR on the TCR CDR3, the HTBI primer set was used together with the Qiagen OneStep RT-PCR kit. A second multiplex PCR round built the libraries, followed by size selection and purification. The libraries were sequenced on an Illumina HiSeq2000 using paired-end 100 bp reads. Processing in the source paper ran as follows. Raw data were processed with SOAPnuke, discarding reads with adapters, uncalled bases, mean Phred below 15, or no exact constant-primer or identifier match. High-quality paired reads were merged with COPE v1.2.5, and unique nucleotide sequences were defined as clonotypes. MiTCR v1.1 was used to align clonotypes to the IMGT TRBV, TRBD and TRBJ reference segments. Analysis was restricted to V-J combinations with a frequency above 0.0001, which covered 99% to 99.2% of repertoires. A TCS score was defined as the ratio between F50 (clonal expansion) and ExV (chaos), using BLOSUM62-based TCRdist between CDR3 peptides within each V-J. Welch's t-statistics and random forest reduced several hundred V-J features to 13, which were used in a naive Bayes classifier (R e1071). The public sequencing data were trimmed at Q25 with fastp and processed into clonotypes with MiXCR by TCRdb, which kept only in-frame beta chains. Rows with a matching CDR3 protein are joined into one entry that keeps the most common DNA and genes. TCRdb assigned the V and J calls; the authors' analysis was not used. This sample comprises 480,000 or so distinct CDR3 sequences, around 15% of them detected only once. Of the sample, about 17% falls within the top ten clones.

The CDR3 numbers 13 residues from cysteine through phenylalanine. The entry retains the CDR3 DNA only, 39 bases that are in frame from base 1. V sheds 7 bases and J sheds 4 bases, leaving 13 bases between their ends. Looking up the germline V gene yields CDR1 MNHNS and CDR2 SASEGT. Graves' hyperthyroidism was defined as stable when no progression to ophthalmopathy occurred over 18 months of follow-up. Hyperthyroidism patients were aged 18 to 65 years and newly diagnosed, with disease duration of less than 2 months. Any patient with an uncontrolled infection, another autoimmune disease, pregnancy or lactation was excluded. Diagnoses were based on clinical symptoms, serum thyroxine and TRAb, thyroid ultrasound and orbital computed tomography. PBMCs were isolated from around 10 ml of fresh peripheral blood by Ficoll-Paque density gradient centrifugation. Trizol reagent was used to extract total RNA, and RNA quality was then checked on an Agilent 2100 Bioanalyzer.

The receptor chain draws on TRBV6-1 and TRBJ1-2; the D gene is perhaps TRBD1, on 6 matching bases. Material for sequencing was blood. This clonotype was obtained from a woman aged 18-29 years with Graves' hyperthyroidism. At the DNA level, the sequence is TGTGCCAGCATTAGGGGGGCGTCCTATGGCTACACCTTC. Translation gives CASIRGASYGYTF.